This T cell receptor beta chain came from a study of control samples from healthy donors and cancer patients. Profiling relied on immunoSEQ multiplex PCR, and the TCRdb table lists in-frame clones only, not all of them. Altogether about 100,000 clones are present, over 90% being singletons, with the ten largest covering more than 7%. Sequences were obtained from blood. The sequence derives from a man aged 18 to 30 in good health.

The CDR3 DNA reads TGTGCCAGCAGCCCATACCCCCTGGGACAGGGTATTGGAAACACCATATATTTT. It translates to CASSPYPLGQGIGNTIYF. The V call is TRBV7-2, the J call TRBJ1-3; 9 nucleotides agree with TRBD1. Germline CDR1 SGHTA, CDR2 FQGNSA. The CDR3 runs 18 residues. The trim removed 5 bases at V and 3 bases at J, leaving 14 bases unmatched.